Following are 27 T cell receptor beta chains from one sample sequenced in a study of CD8 T cells in ankylosing spondylitis. TCRdb itself ran the 5' RACE reads through MiXCR, one entry per CDR3 protein. Among roughly 350,000 distinct CDR3 sequences listed, approximately 8% were seen once. Their recognized antigens are unknown. Study conclusions and caveats: It appeared that ankylosing spondylitis blood was characterized by a TCR beta motif of about eight highly homologous variants.

The specimen sequenced was blood, either unsorted or a sorted T cell fraction (not recorded which). Receptors were obtained from a male donor with ankylosing spondylitis.

This clonotype was recorded at least ten times. This chain links TRBV10-3 with TRBJ2-7; the D is unclear. Trimming cost V 5 bases and J 5 bases, with 19 bases left between them. Germline V gene data show CDR1 as ENHRY and CDR2 as SYGVKD. The CDR3 covers 15 residues. The CDR3 reads CAISPGQNQIHEQYF. For the CDR3, the DNA is TGTGCCATCAGTCCAGGTCAAAATCAAATCCACGAGCAGTACTTC.

This clonotype appeared a few times. The rearrangement joins TRBV9 to TRBJ1-4; D unclear. The V gene lost 3 bases and the J gene lost 8 bases, with 11 bases spanning the gap. Germline CDR1 reads SGDLS; CDR2 reads YYNGEE. The length of the CDR3 is 13 residues. CDR3 coding DNA: TGTGCCAGCAGCGAAAGATCAAACGAAAAACTGTTTTTT. Translating it yields CASSERSNEKLFF.

This clonotype was counted a few times. The chain recombines TRBV25-1 with TRBJ2-1, with D uncertain. V lost 7 bases and J 6 bases, leaving 10 bases between the germline ends. This CDR3 spans 12 amino acids. The V gene's germline CDR1 is MGHDK and CDR2 SYGVNS. Written as DNA, the CDR3 is TGTGCCAGCAAAGAACGAGCCAATGAGCAGTTCTTC. Protein sequence: CASKERANEQFF.

This clonotype has just a few counts. J is TRBJ2-1 and V is TRBV28, with 9 bases identical to TRBD2. CDR1 MDHEN and CDR2 SYDVKM come from the germline V gene. The length of the CDR3 is 12 residues. Here the CDR3 reads CVVAGAFNEQFF. The CDR3 nucleotides read TGTGTTGTAGCGGGAGCTTTTAATGAGCAGTTCTTC.

This chain links TRBV11-3 with TRBJ2-1; 7 bases are shared with TRBD1. CDR3 length: 14 residues. Germline-derived CDR1 and CDR2 are SGHNT and YENEEA. V lost 3 bases, J lost 9 bases, and 8 bases stayed unmatched. This CDR3 reads CASSFSGTVSEQFF. CDR3 DNA: TGTGCCAGCAGCTTCTCCGGGACAGTTAGTGAGCAGTTCTTC.

Only a few counts were recorded for this clonotype. The genes are TRBV10-3 and TRBJ2-2, with D hard to call. Germline lookup yields CDR1 ENHRY and CDR2 SYGVKD. Trimming took 3 bases from V and 4 from J, leaving 12 bases between them. The CDR3 has 15 residues. This CDR3 reads CAISEPMSVTGELFF. The CDR3, as DNA: TGTGCCATCAGTGAACCCATGAGTGTCACCGGGGAGCTGTTTTTT.

This clonotype was observed a handful of times. The rearrangement links TRBV5-1 to TRBJ2-1; 8 positions agree with TRBD1. CDR1 SGHRS and CDR2 YFSETQ come from the germline V gene. With V trimmed by 4 bases and J by 3 bases, 3 bases remained unmatched. This CDR3 is built from 14 residues. CDR3 protein: CASSPTGVYNEQFF. The CDR3 DNA reads TGCGCCAGCAGCCCGACAGGGGTCTACAATGAGCAGTTCTTC.

The genes are TRBV7-9 and TRBJ2-1; D is undetermined. Between the trimmed V and J ends, which lost 4 bases and 7 bases, there was a span of 2 bases. The CDR3 is made up of 10 amino acids. Germline V gene data show CDR1 as SEHNR and CDR2 as FQNEAQ (reference sequence). In nucleotides, the CDR3 is TGTGCCAGCAGCTCTAATGAGCAGTTCTTC. Its protein product is CASSSNEQFF.

This clonotype appeared many times. J is TRBJ2-7 and V is TRBV7-2; 7 positions agree with TRBD2. The CDR3 spans 16 residues. Germline V gene data show CDR1 as SGHTA and CDR2 as FQGNSA. V trimming: 2 bases; J trimming: 6 bases; junction bases outside the gene matches: 13. In DNA, the CDR3 is TGTGCCAGCAGCTTATTCATAGGACTAGAATCTCGCGAGCAGTACTTC. This encodes CASSLFIGLESREQYF.

Many counts were recorded for this clonotype. CDR3 in amino acids: CASSYSRVYNEQFF. The CDR3 region has the DNA TGTGCCAGCAGTTACTCGAGAGTTTACAATGAGCAGTTCTTC. The chain is built from TRBV6-5 and TRBJ2-1; D remains unclear. Germline V gene lookup returns CDR1 MNHEY and CDR2 SVGAGI. The CDR3 contains 14 residues. V was shortened by 0 bases and J by 4 bases, with 7 bases between the two germline ends.

This chain links TRBV6-1 with TRBJ2-2; D gene ambiguous. Trimming cost V 7 bases and J 5 bases, with 17 bases left between them. Germline CDR1 is MNHNS and CDR2 is SASEGT. CDR3 length: 15 residues. The CDR3 reads CASTPQERWTGELFF. The CDR3 DNA follows: TGTGCCAGCACCCCCCAGGAAAGGTGGACCGGGGAGCTGTTTTTT.

At least ten counts were recorded for this clonotype. This chain uses TRBV28 with TRBJ2-1; D unclear. CDR3 size: 16 residues. V gave up 3 bases and J gave up 1 base, with 13 bases separating them. Germline lookup yields CDR1 MDHEN and CDR2 SYDVKM. CDR3: CASSFPDDQSYNEQFF. CDR3 nucleotides: TGTGCCAGCAGTTTCCCCGACGACCAATCCTACAATGAGCAGTTCTTC.

This clonotype came up many times. The rearrangement joins TRBV6-1 to TRBJ1-6, with TRBD1 matching over 8 bases. V trimming: 6 bases; J trimming: 8 bases; junction bases outside the gene matches: 6. CDR3 size: 14 residues. Per germline, CDR1 MNHNS and CDR2 SASEGT. The CDR3 nucleotides read TGTGCCAGCAGCCAGACAGGGGCGGATTCACCCCTCCACTTT. This codes for CASSQTGADSPLHF.

This clonotype was detected many times. The V gene is TRBV5-1, the J gene TRBJ1-4; 10 nucleotides agree with TRBD1. J was trimmed by 7 bases and V by 2 bases; bases with no gene match: 5. Germline V lookup: CDR1 SGHRS, CDR2 YFSETQ. This CDR3 region has 15 residues. CDR3 sequence reads: CASSLGQGEVEKLFF. In nucleotides, the CDR3 is TGCGCCAGCAGCTTAGGACAGGGGGAAGTTGAAAAACTGTTTTTT.

Only a few counts were recorded for this clonotype. The V gene is TRBV5-1, the J gene TRBJ2-5; TRBD1 agrees at 7 bases. The length of the CDR3 is 15 residues. The V segment lost 4 bases and the J segment 2 bases; nucleotides outside the gene matches: 8. Germline V gene data show CDR1 as SGHRS and CDR2 as YFSETQ. The CDR3 reads CASSRSTGQQETQYF. The CDR3 DNA follows: TGCGCCAGCAGCCGCAGTACGGGACAGCAAGAGACCCAGTACTTC. Using reference TRBV5-1 and TRBJ2-5 for the parts outside the CDR3, the full variable domain is KAGVTQTPRYLIKTRGQQVTLSCSPISGHRSVSWYQQTPGQGLQFLFEYFSETQRNKGNFPGRFSGRQFSNSRSEMNVSTLELGDSALYLCASSRSTGQQETQYFGPGTRLLVL.

The chain uses TRBV15 and TRBJ2-1; possible D gene TRBD2, 5 bases. The germline V gene encodes CDR1 LNHNV and CDR2 YYDKDF (reference sequence). The ends were cut back, 8 bases at V and 2 bases at J, with 10 bases in the middle. CDR3 length: 13 amino acids. CDR3 bases: TGTGCCACCCTTCGGACTCCCTACAATGAGCAGTTCTTC. Translating gives CATLRTPYNEQFF.

This sequence joins TRBV20-1 and TRBJ2-1; a possible D gene is TRBD2 (5 bases). V dropped 5 bases and J dropped 5 bases, with 13 bases sitting between them. The CDR3 spans 13 residues. Looked up from germline, CDR1 is DFQATT and CDR2 is SNEGSKA (reference sequence). The CDR3 DNA reads TGCAGTGCTCCCAACCTAGCCCACAATGAGCAGTTCTTC. This encodes CSAPNLAHNEQFF.

This clonotype was observed a few times. The chain couples TRBV20-1 to TRBJ2-1; D perhaps matches TRBD2 (5 bases). The CDR3 covers 12 residues. CDR1 is DFQATT, CDR2 SNEGSKA, per germline (reference sequence). V lost 2 bases and J 11 bases, leaving 13 bases between the germline ends. Written as DNA, the CDR3 is TGCAGTGCTAGAAGTCCCCCCGGGAAGCAGTTCTTC. Translating it yields CSARSPPGKQFF.

This sequence joins TRBV20-1 and TRBJ2-6; 7 bases match TRBD1. This CDR3 region has 16 residues. Trimming took 6 bases from V and 3 from J; bases not matched to a gene: 11. CDR1 DFQATT and CDR2 SNEGSKA come from the germline V gene (reference sequence). This CDR3 is CSATTGWPYGANVLTF. CDR3 coding DNA: TGCAGTGCGACGACAGGGTGGCCCTATGGGGCCAACGTCCTGACTTTC.

This clonotype was observed a few times. The V gene is TRBV7-9, the J gene TRBJ1-1, with 8 bases identical to TRBD1. The CDR3 contains 13 residues. Germline V CDR1 and CDR2: SEHNR, FQNEAQ (reference sequence). Trimming removed 7 bases from V and 1 base from J; junction bases left unmatched: 2. The CDR3 protein is CASTGQGNTEAFF. The DNA of the CDR3 is TGTGCCAGCACCGGACAGGGGAACACTGAAGCTTTCTTT.

V and J are TRBV28 and TRBJ2-1; D may correspond to TRBD1 or TRBD2 (5 bases each). V lost 2 bases and J 0 bases, leaving 14 bases between the germline ends. Germline values: CDR1 MDHEN, CDR2 SYDVKM. This CDR3 is built from 17 residues. CDR3 sequence (DNA): TGTGCCAGCAGTTTACTCCGGGACGGTAACTCCTACAATGAGCAGTTCTTC. Translated: CASSLLRDGNSYNEQFF.

This clonotype was seen only a few times. The rearrangement uses TRBV6-5 and TRBJ1-5, with D perhaps TRBD1 (6 bases). The V gene's germline CDR1 is MNHEY and CDR2 SVGAGI. V lost 2 bases, J lost 4 bases, and 9 bases lay in between. The CDR3 runs 14 residues. This CDR3 reads CASSYATGNQPQHF. In nucleotides, the CDR3 is TGTGCCAGCAGTTACGCGACAGGAAATCAGCCCCAGCATTTT.

In its sample, this clonotype was seen a few times. The chain is built from TRBV20-1 and TRBJ2-3; the D is unclear. The germline V gene has CDR1 DFQATT and CDR2 SNEGSKA (reference sequence). The CDR3 length is 12 residues. V was cut by 4 bases and J by 3 bases, with 8 bases left in between. The CDR3 region has the DNA TGCAGTGCTACTTTAAGGACAGATACGCAGTATTTT. This codes for CSATLRTDTQYF.

The CDR3 loop is CASSPGHRSSYEQYF. CDR3 in DNA: TGTGCCAGCAGCCCCGGACATCGGAGCTCCTACGAGCAGTACTTC. The chain recombines TRBV9 with TRBJ2-7, with D possibly being TRBD1 (5 bases). CDR1 and CDR2 (germline): SGDLS, YYNGEE. This CDR3 is built from 15 residues. The V end lost 4 bases, the J end lost 0 bases, and 14 bases lay between the germline ends.

Only a few counts were recorded for this clonotype. The chain carries TRBV4-1 and TRBJ2-1, with D possibly TRBD1 on 6 matching bases. This CDR3 spans 16 amino acids. Germline V gene lookup returns CDR1 MGHRA and CDR2 YSYEKL. V was pared by 1 base and J by 6 bases, with 16 bases between. CDR3 nucleotide sequence: TGCGCCAGCAGCCAAGTATCATCGACAGGAGTCAATGAGCAGTTCTTC. It yields the protein CASSQVSSTGVNEQFF.

This clonotype was recorded at least ten times. The chain recombines TRBV20-1 with TRBJ2-1; D call uncertain. CDR1 DFQATT and CDR2 SNEGSKA come from the germline V gene (reference sequence). Trimming removed 2 bases from V and 7 bases from J, with 12 bases in between. The length of the CDR3 is 13 residues. The DNA of the CDR3 is TGCAGTGCTAGACTATACCCAAAGAATGAGCAGTTCTTC. Translation gives CSARLYPKNEQFF.

The chain carries TRBV5-5 and TRBJ2-2; tentative D call: TRBD1 (6 bases). This CDR3 has 15 amino acids. Germline CDR1 reads SGHKS; CDR2 reads YYEKEE (reference sequence). The V end lost 1 base, the J end lost 7 bases, and 14 bases lay between the germline ends. The CDR3 bases are TGTGCCAGCAGCTTGATAGGAACAGGGATCGGGGAGCTGTTTTTT. Translating gives CASSLIGTGIGELFF.